This TCR beta chain derives from a study of T cell responses to AZD1222 COVID-19 vaccine. Broader study findings: As reported, nearly half of all spike-specific TCRs target variant regions that are unmutated. AZD1222 recipients seropositive at baseline numbered only five to seven.

Sequencing was performed with immunoSEQ multiplex PCR; in TCRdb, only in-frame clones are kept and a portion is missing. This repertoire shows roughly 190,000 clones, around nine tenths found once; its top ten account for 3.6%. This CDR3 comprises 13 residues. V was trimmed by 1 base and J by 1 base, leaving 5 bases between them. Germline lookup yields CDR1 SGHNT and CDR2 YYREEE (reference sequence). This clone appeared a single time. Its target is unknown. Other DNA sequences of this sample code for an identical CDR3. This specimen was peripheral blood, taken 28 days after the second dose of the MenACWY control vaccine. This sequence originates from an adult who received the MenACWY meningococcal vaccine as a control. This sequence joins TRBV5-4 and TRBJ1-1; D unclear. The CDR3 DNA reads as TGTGCCAGCAGCTTGAGGCAGAACACTGAAGCTTTCTTT. Protein: CASSLRQNTEAFF.